This entry lists 17 T cell receptor beta chains sequenced from one sample in a study of cytomegalovirus exposure and HLA in healthy donors. Vbeta (60) and Jbeta (13) primers were used in the PCR. The assay was immunoSEQ multiplex PCR, and TCRdb's table has in-frame clones only and misses some. Of 150,000 to 200,000 clones listed, about four fifths are singletons. Sequenced material: PBMCs. These receptors originate from a woman aged 25 to 39 in good health and CMV-seronegative.

This clone was seen once. In DNA, the CDR3 is TGTGCCAGCAGTCTGGCGGAGGGGGCTGGCTACACCTTC. This encodes CASSLAEGAGYTF. The genes are TRBV6-5 and TRBJ1-2, with TRBD1 matching 7 bases. The V gene end was trimmed by 5 bases and the J gene end by 7 bases; junction bases not matched to a gene: 7. The CDR3 is made up of 13 amino acids. Germline lookup yields CDR1 MNHEY and CDR2 SVGAGI.

This chain links TRBV6-4 with TRBJ2-1; no firm D call. This CDR3 is 16 amino acids long. V lost 0 bases to trimming and J lost 0 bases, with 9 bases between them. CDR1 and CDR2 (germline): MRHNA, SNTAGT. The CDR3: CASSDSGQSSYNEQFF. The CDR3, as DNA: TGTGCCAGCAGTGACTCTGGCCAAAGCTCCTACAATGAGCAGTTCTTC.

The chain has TRBV2 and TRBJ1-2; 8 bases are shared with TRBD1. The CDR3 has 14 residues. The germline gives CDR1 SNHLY, CDR2 FYNNEI. Trimming at V came to 2 bases and at J to 8 bases, leaving 7 bases not matched to a gene. Written as DNA, the CDR3 is TGTGCCAGCAGTGAATACCCAGGGGGCGAGGGCTACACCTTC. This sequence encodes CASSEYPGGEGYTF. The variable domain in full, completed from reference TRBV2 and TRBJ1-2, reads EPEVTQTPSHQVTQMGQEVILRCVPISNHLYFYWYRQILGQKVEFLVSFYNNEISEKSEIFDDQFSVERPDGSNFTLKIRSTKLEDSAMYFCASSEYPGGEGYTFGSGTRLTVV.

V is TRBV11-3 and J is TRBJ2-1; 7 nucleotides agree with TRBD1. Germline values: CDR1 SGHNT, CDR2 YENEEA. The J segment lost 0 bases and the V segment lost 6 bases, leaving 11 bases of the junction unmatched. The CDR3 loop spans 17 amino acids. CDR3 sequence: CASSPFGQVGSYNEQFF. Written as DNA, the CDR3 is TGTGCCAGCAGTCCGTTTGGACAGGTGGGCTCCTACAATGAGCAGTTCTTC.

V usage is TRBV10-2 and J usage is TRBJ1-2; TRBD1 matches at 9 bases. V shed 2 bases, J shed 5 bases, and the junction held 6 bases outside the gene matches. The CDR3 runs to 15 residues. CDR1 is WSHSY and CDR2 is SAAADI in the germline V gene. CDR3 amino acids: CASSEKSGTGYGYTF. CDR3 bases: TGCGCCAGCAGTGAGAAATCCGGGACAGGGTATGGCTACACCTTC.

The V gene is TRBV5-6, the J gene TRBJ2-7; no clear D gene. Between the trimmed V and J ends, which lost 0 bases and 3 bases, there was a span of 13 bases. This CDR3 spans 15 amino acids. The V gene's germline CDR1 is SGHDT and CDR2 YYEEEE. CDR3 amino acids: CASSLDFKVFYEQYF. The CDR3 DNA follows: TGTGCCAGCAGCTTGGACTTTAAAGTATTCTACGAGCAGTACTTC. Full variable domain (remainder filled in from reference TRBV5-6 and TRBJ2-7): DAGVTQSPTHLIKTRGQQVTLRCSPKSGHDTVSWYQQALGQGPQFIFQYYEEEERQRGNFPDRFSGHQFPNYSSELNVNALLLGDSALYLCASSLDFKVFYEQYFGPGTRLTVT.

The V gene is TRBV14, the J gene TRBJ2-3; 12 bases match TRBD2. Germline V gene data show CDR1 as SGHDN and CDR2 as FVKESK. Trimming took 3 bases from V and 1 from J; bases not matched to a gene: 8. The CDR3 loop spans 18 amino acids. For the CDR3, the DNA is TGTGCCAGCAGCCAGTCTAGCGGGGGGGCATCTGGCACAGATACGCAGTATTTT. Amino acid sequence: CASSQSSGGASGTDTQYF.

This chain connects TRBV6-5 to TRBJ2-1, with TRBD1 matching over 8 bases. This CDR3 is 15 amino acids long. V lost 6 bases to trimming and J lost 3 bases; unmatched junction nucleotides: 7. Germline-derived CDR1 and CDR2 are MNHEY and SVGAGI. CDR3 sequence reads: CASRPRTGNYNEQFF. Written as DNA, the CDR3 is TGTGCCAGCAGACCCAGGACAGGGAACTACAATGAGCAGTTCTTC.

The V and J genes are TRBV5-6 and TRBJ1-3; no reliable D call. The V end was cut by 2 bases, the J end by 5 bases, with 11 bases between. CDR1 is SGHDT, CDR2 YYEEEE, per germline. CDR3 length: 14 amino acids. The CDR3 reads CASSLGGSRNTIYF. The CDR3 bases are TGTGCCAGCAGCTTAGGAGGTTCCCGAAACACCATATATTTT. Drawing the rest from reference TRBV5-6 and TRBJ1-3, the complete variable domain is DAGVTQSPTHLIKTRGQQVTLRCSPKSGHDTVSWYQQALGQGPQFIFQYYEEEERQRGNFPDRFSGHQFPNYSSELNVNALLLGDSALYLCASSLGGSRNTIYFGEGSWLTVV.

The rearrangement links TRBV5-6 to TRBJ1-1; D unclear. This CDR3 has 15 amino acids. Trimming left V 0 bases short and J 0 bases short, with 9 bases between. Germline CDR1 reads SGHDT; CDR2 reads YYEEEE. CDR3 in amino acids: CASSLGLFMNTEAFF. CDR3 sequence (DNA): TGTGCCAGCAGCTTGGGGCTGTTCATGAACACTGAAGCTTTCTTT.

This clone was recorded a few times. The CDR3 protein is CSVEIRWEGGGETQYF. Written as DNA, the CDR3 is TGCAGCGTTGAAATACGCTGGGAGGGGGGGGGAGAGACCCAGTACTTC. The rearrangement joins TRBV29-1 to TRBJ2-5; a possible D gene is TRBD2 (7 bases). This CDR3 region has 16 residues. CDR1 and CDR2 from the germline V gene are SQVTM and ANQGSEA. Deletions cut 2 bases from V and 4 bases from J, with 20 bases between. The variable domain in full, with the rest retrieved from reference TRBV29-1 and TRBJ2-5, is SAVISQKPSRDICQRGTSLTIQCQVDSQVTMMFWYRQQPGQSLTLIATANQGSEATYESGFVIDKFPISRPNLTFSTLTVSNMSPEDSSIYLCSVEIRWEGGGETQYFGPGTRLLVL.

The chain uses TRBV7-2 and TRBJ1-5; D remains unclear. The germline V and J ends were trimmed by 5 bases and 7 bases, with 12 bases remaining between them. CDR3 length: 13 residues. Germline assignment: CDR1 SGHTA and CDR2 FQGNSA. DNA of the CDR3: TGTGCCAGCAGCCCCCATGCAGGACAGCCCCAGCATTTT. Amino acid sequence: CASSPHAGQPQHF.

This chain links TRBV27 with TRBJ2-7; 9 nucleotides agree with TRBD1. After removal of 6 bases from V and 1 base from J, the junction contained 4 bases not matched to a gene. This CDR3 comprises 14 residues. Germline lookup yields CDR1 MNHEY and CDR2 SMNVEV (reference sequence). For the CDR3, the DNA is TGTGCCAGCAGCCGGGACAGGGATTCCTACGAGCAGTACTTC. The encoded protein is CASSRDRDSYEQYF.

This sequence joins TRBV19 and TRBJ1-1; the match to TRBD1 covers 8 bases. The CDR3 runs 16 residues. J lost 4 bases, V lost 2 bases, and 9 bases had no gene match. Germline loops: CDR1 LNHDA, CDR2 SQIVND (reference sequence). The CDR3 coding sequence is TGTGCCAGTAGTATATGGCAGGGGGCAAAGCCCACTGAAGCTTTCTTT. The encoded protein is CASSIWQGAKPTEAFF.

This rearrangement joins TRBV4-2 to TRBJ2-7; 8 positions agree with TRBD2. The CDR3 is made up of 17 amino acids. CDR1 LGHNA and CDR2 YNFKEQ come from the germline V gene. With V trimmed by 0 bases and J by 4 bases, 11 bases remained unmatched. The CDR3 region is CASSQEDSGGALYEQYF. The CDR3 nucleotides are TGTGCCAGCAGCCAAGAGGACTCGGGGGGGGCGTTGTACGAGCAGTACTTC.

The rearrangement links TRBV5-1 to TRBJ2-7; 8 nucleotides match TRBD1. V shed 4 bases, J shed 2 bases, and the junction held 5 bases outside the gene matches. The CDR3 is 14 amino acids. CDR1 is SGHRS, CDR2 YFSETQ, per germline. CDR3 in amino acids: CASSRGQGTYEQYF. The CDR3 coding sequence is TGCGCCAGCAGCAGAGGACAGGGTACCTACGAGCAGTACTTC.

The chain is built from TRBV9 and TRBJ2-7; TRBD2 agrees at 7 bases. This CDR3 contains 15 residues. The germline V gene has CDR1 SGDLS and CDR2 YYNGEE. V was clipped by 0 bases and J by 2 bases; unmatched bases: 5. The CDR3 reads CASSVATGGPYEQYF. The CDR3 nucleotides read TGTGCCAGCAGCGTAGCTACGGGGGGACCCTACGAGCAGTACTTC.